One sample yielded the 30 T cell receptor beta chains listed below, sequenced in a study of CD8 T cells in ankylosing spondylitis. One entry per CDR3 protein results from TCRdb running MiXCR on the 5' RACE reads. The repertoire includes approximately 350,000 distinct CDR3 sequences, roughly 14% of them detected once, and about 1% sits in the top ten. Sequenced material: blood, either unsorted or a sorted T cell fraction (not recorded which). The receptors stem from a male donor with ankylosing spondylitis or in good health (not recorded which).

The chain combines TRBV13 with TRBJ1-4; D perhaps matches TRBD1 (5 bases). V lost 5 bases and J 3 bases, leaving 13 bases between the germline ends. The germline gives CDR1 PRHDT, CDR2 FYEKMQ (reference sequence). The CDR3 has 15 amino acids. In DNA, the CDR3 is TGTGCCAGCAGCACCCGACAGTCACCTAATGAAAAACTGTTTTTT. Its protein is CASSTRQSPNEKLFF.

This clonotype was seen more than once but under ten times. CDR3 bases: TGCGCCAGCAGCTCCGGGACAGGGATCAATTACGAGCAGTACTTC. It encodes CASSSGTGINYEQYF. The chain employs TRBV5-1 and TRBJ2-7; 9 nucleotides line up with TRBD1. CDR1 and CDR2 (germline): SGHRS, YFSETQ. V lost 3 bases, J lost 4 bases, and 8 bases stayed unmatched. The CDR3 runs to 15 residues.

This clonotype was seen repeatedly, ten times or more. The chain recombines TRBV5-1 with TRBJ1-2; D not resolved. The CDR3 loop spans 13 amino acids. The V and J ends lost 5 bases and 2 bases respectively, with 10 bases between them. CDR1 is SGHRS, CDR2 YFSETQ, per germline. CDR3 protein: CASSSWENYGYTF. The CDR3 nucleotides are TGCGCCAGCAGTTCTTGGGAAAACTATGGCTACACCTTC.

This clonotype was observed at least ten times. The gene calls are TRBV5-1 and TRBJ1-6, with 8 bases that match TRBD1. Per germline, CDR1 SGHRS and CDR2 YFSETQ. The V gene end was trimmed by 2 bases and the J gene end by 7 bases; junction bases not matched to a gene: 2. This CDR3 contains 14 residues. CDR3 nucleotides: TGCGCCAGCAGCTTCGGACAGGGAAATTCACCCCTCCACTTT. Protein product: CASSFGQGNSPLHF. The full variable domain, rest sourced from reference TRBV5-1 and TRBJ1-6, is KAGVTQTPRYLIKTRGQQVTLSCSPISGHRSVSWYQQTPGQGLQFLFEYFSETQRNKGNFPGRFSGRQFSNSRSEMNVSTLELGDSALYLCASSFGQGNSPLHFGNGTRLTVT.

This clonotype has more than one count but fewer than ten. The V call is TRBV12-3 or TRBV12-4, the J call TRBJ2-4, with a tentative D call TRBD1 (5 bases). The CDR3 is 16 residues long. Trimming shortened V by 3 bases and J by 2 bases, and 14 bases separated the two germline ends. CDR3 sequence reads: CASSFVGVGTKNIQYF. CDR3 DNA: TGTGCCAGCAGTTTTGTAGGGGTGGGAACCAAAAACATTCAGTACTTC.

This clonotype came up many times. The chain carries TRBV5-1 and TRBJ2-3; D possibly uses TRBD1 or TRBD2 (5 bases each). Trimming shortened V by 5 bases and J by 3 bases, and 16 bases separated the two germline ends. The CDR3 contains 15 residues. From germline, CDR1 is SGHRS and CDR2 YFSETQ. As DNA, the CDR3 is TGCGCCAGCAGACTGTACGGGGCTGAAACAGATACGCAGTATTTT. This sequence encodes CASRLYGAETDTQYF.

V usage is TRBV20-1 and J usage is TRBJ2-1; the D is unclear. The CDR3 spans 13 residues. V was shortened by 5 bases and J by 6 bases, with 14 bases between the two germline ends. Germline lookup yields CDR1 DFQATT and CDR2 SNEGSKA (reference sequence). In DNA form, the CDR3 reads TGCAGTGCTCCTGCCCGGTACGGCAATGAGCAGTTCTTC. Translation: CSAPARYGNEQFF.

The table lists this clonotype with a few counts. The chain recombines TRBV7-9 with TRBJ2-7, with TRBD2 identical over 12 bases. The CDR3 has 16 amino acids. The ends lost 1 base at V and 2 bases at J; junction bases unmatched: 3. CDR1 and CDR2 (germline): SEHNR, FQNEAQ (reference sequence). The CDR3 sequence: CASSLDASGGAYEQYF. CDR3 sequence (DNA): TGTGCCAGCAGCTTAGATGCTAGCGGGGGGGCCTACGAGCAGTACTTC.

The CDR3: CATKSELGSDTQYF. The CDR3 DNA follows: TGTGCCACGAAAAGCGAATTGGGGTCAGATACGCAGTATTTT. The J gene is TRBJ2-3, the V gene TRBV10-3; D remains ambiguous. V lost 10 bases to trimming and J lost 4 bases, with 18 bases between them. Germline V gene sequence: CDR1 ENHRY, CDR2 SYGVKD. The CDR3 is made up of 14 amino acids.

This chain connects TRBV12-3 or TRBV12-4 to TRBJ2-7; D is possibly TRBD2 (5 bases). This CDR3 comprises 17 residues. The V end was cut by 5 bases, the J end by 0 bases, with 20 bases between. Here the CDR3 DNA reads TGTGCCAGCAGTCCTGCAGTAGGGAGTAGTGCCTCCTACGAGCAGTACTTC. It encodes CASSPAVGSSASYEQYF.

The sample holds one count of this clonotype. This sequence joins TRBV3-1 and TRBJ2-4; 9 bases are shared with TRBD1. Germline V gives CDR1 LGHDT, CDR2 YNNKEL (reference sequence). Trimming took 2 bases from V and 7 from J; bases not matched to a gene: 9. This CDR3 has 16 amino acids. CDR3 nucleotide sequence: TGTGCCAGCAGCCAATCCGTCGGGACAGGGACCAACATTCAGTACTTC. Encoded protein: CASSQSVGTGTNIQYF.

This clonotype was seen only a few times. V and J are TRBV3-1 and TRBJ1-2, with D possibly matching TRBD1 (6 bases). There are 14 residues in the CDR3. V lost 1 base and J 4 bases, leaving 10 bases between the germline ends. The germline gives CDR1 LGHDT, CDR2 YNNKEL (reference sequence). The CDR3 coding sequence is TGTGCCAGCAGCCAAGGGGGGCTCAGCTATGGCTACACCTTC. The encoded protein is CASSQGGLSYGYTF.

This clonotype was observed at least ten times. The chain combines TRBV29-1 with TRBJ2-1, with a weak D call TRBD2 (5 bases). Germline V gives CDR1 SQVTM, CDR2 ANQGSEA. V lost 0 bases and J 4 bases, leaving 10 bases between the germline ends. CDR3 size: 14 residues. CDR3 amino acids: CSVEEGGFYNEQFF. The CDR3 region has the DNA TGCAGCGTTGAAGAAGGCGGGTTTTACAATGAGCAGTTCTTC.

The table lists this clonotype with many counts. This chain uses TRBV12-3 or TRBV12-4 with TRBJ2-7; possibly TRBD2 for D (6 bases). Between the trimmed V and J ends, which lost 6 bases and 2 bases, there was a span of 17 bases. The CDR3 runs 15 residues. CDR3 protein: CASSPMGTDPYEQYF. The CDR3 bases are TGTGCCAGCAGCCCAATGGGGACTGACCCCTACGAGCAGTACTTC.

The chain links TRBV25-1 to TRBJ1-5; D is undetermined. The V end lost 4 bases, the J end lost 7 bases, and 11 bases lay between the germline ends. The CDR3 has 13 residues. Germline V gene lookup returns CDR1 MGHDK and CDR2 SYGVNS. The CDR3 bases are TGTGCCAGCAGTGCGGAGGGAACCCAGCCCCAGCATTTT. Translation gives CASSAEGTQPQHF.

The count of this clonotype is one. This chain joins TRBV7-2 and TRBJ2-7, with TRBD2 matching 10 bases. Germline CDR1 SGHTA, CDR2 FQGNSA. V shed 1 base and J 3 bases; nucleotides not matched to a gene: 3. There are 15 residues in the CDR3. In DNA, the CDR3 is TGTGCCAGCAGCTTAGGACCTAGCGGGAGCTACGAGCAGTACTTC. Amino acids: CASSLGPSGSYEQYF.

A few counts support this clonotype. J is TRBJ2-7 and V is TRBV6-6; D tentatively reads TRBD1 or TRBD2 (5 bases each). The V gene lost 6 bases and the J gene lost 3 bases, with 12 bases spanning the gap. This CDR3 has 13 residues. From germline, CDR1 is MNHNY and CDR2 SVGAGI (reference sequence). DNA of the CDR3: TGTGCCAGCAGCCGGGGACCCCTCTACGAGCAGTACTTC. Protein sequence: CASSRGPLYEQYF.

The chain carries TRBV12-3 or TRBV12-4 and TRBJ2-2; the match to TRBD1 covers 12 bases. V was pared by 8 bases and J by 5 bases, with 6 bases of the junction left unmatched. The CDR3 spans 15 residues. The CDR3 sequence: CASSGTGGSTGELFF. CDR3 sequence (DNA): TGTGCCAGCTCCGGGACAGGGGGCTCGACCGGGGAGCTGTTTTTT.

This chain connects TRBV12-3 or TRBV12-4 to TRBJ2-1; TRBD2 aligns across 7 bases. V dropped 5 bases and J dropped 4; count of bases not matched to a gene: 5. This CDR3 region has 14 residues. CDR3 in amino acids: CASSISGNYNEQFF. The CDR3, as DNA: TGTGCCAGCAGTATAAGCGGGAATTACAATGAGCAGTTCTTC.

This clonotype has just a few counts. V gene TRBV2 combines with J gene TRBJ1-1; D is undetermined. With 7 bases removed from V and 6 bases from J, the gap between germline ends came to 9 bases. The CDR3 covers 11 residues. Germline V gene lookup returns CDR1 SNHLY and CDR2 FYNNEI. The CDR3 reads CASTVGSEAFF. The CDR3 nucleotides read TGTGCCAGCACTGTAGGATCTGAAGCTTTCTTT.

In this sample, this clonotype turned up many times. The chain is built from TRBV20-1 and TRBJ1-5; TRBD1 agrees at 10 bases. Germline lookup yields CDR1 DFQATT and CDR2 SNEGSKA (reference sequence). V gave up 4 bases and J gave up 5 bases; unmatched junction bases: 5. The CDR3 has 14 residues. The CDR3 DNA is TGCAGTGCTATAAGACAGGGGGCCGATCAGCCCCAGCATTTT. Its translation: CSAIRQGADQPQHF.

The chain has TRBV5-1 and TRBJ2-1; D assignment may be TRBD1 or TRBD2 (5 bases each). The germline V gene has CDR1 SGHRS and CDR2 YFSETQ. Between the trimmed V and J ends, which lost 3 bases and 3 bases, there was a span of 16 bases. This CDR3 comprises 16 residues. The CDR3 spells CASSSSLGVDYNEQFF. The CDR3 DNA follows: TGCGCCAGCAGCTCGAGTTTGGGGGTTGACTACAATGAGCAGTTCTTC.

This clonotype was seen a handful of times. This chain joins TRBV5-1 and TRBJ1-2; 9 positions match TRBD1. This CDR3 has 15 residues. The V and J ends lost 0 bases and 7 bases, in that order; junction bases with no gene match: 7. Germline assignment: CDR1 SGHRS and CDR2 YFSETQ. The CDR3 loop is CASSLEGQGVSGYTF. CDR3 DNA sequence: TGCGCCAGCAGCTTGGAGGGACAGGGTGTCTCTGGCTACACCTTC. Complete variable domain (other parts from reference TRBV5-1 and TRBJ1-2): KAGVTQTPRYLIKTRGQQVTLSCSPISGHRSVSWYQQTPGQGLQFLFEYFSETQRNKGNFPGRFSGRQFSNSRSEMNVSTLELGDSALYLCASSLEGQGVSGYTFGSGTRLTVV.

The rearrangement uses TRBV25-1 and TRBJ1-2; no firm D call. V was clipped by 1 base and J by 3 bases, with 9 bases between them. The germline gives CDR1 MGHDK, CDR2 SYGVNS. This CDR3 is built from 14 residues. The CDR3 DNA follows: TGTGCCAGCAGTGAATCAGAAGGCTACTATGGCTACACCTTC. Its translation: CASSESEGYYGYTF.

This rearrangement joins TRBV7-2 to TRBJ2-7; 8 nucleotides align to TRBD1. CDR3 length: 14 residues. The V gene's germline CDR1 is SGHTA and CDR2 FQGNSA. V lost 6 bases, J lost 3 bases, and 7 bases stayed unmatched. The CDR3 coding sequence is TGTGCCAGCAGTCCGGGACAGGACCTCTACGAGCAGTACTTC. This encodes CASSPGQDLYEQYF.

This clonotype occurred a few times. The chain is built from TRBV24-1 and TRBJ2-1; TRBD1 matches at 9 bases. The CDR3 is made up of 13 amino acids. Trimming removed 7 bases from V and 6 bases from J; junction bases left unmatched: 3. Germline CDR1 reads KGHDR; CDR2 reads SFDVKD. CDR3 coding DNA: TGTGCCACCAGCGGGACAGGGACCAATGAGCAGTTCTTC. Its protein is CATSGTGTNEQFF.

In its sample, this clonotype was seen a few times. This chain uses TRBV12-3 or TRBV12-4 with TRBJ2-3, with D tentatively TRBD1 (6 bases). This CDR3 region has 15 residues. V shed 8 bases and J shed 0 bases, with 15 bases lying between them. The CDR3, as DNA: TGTGCCAGCTGTTATGGGGGCCGGAGCACAGATACGCAGTATTTT. Residues: CASCYGGRSTDTQYF.

The V call is TRBV9, the J call TRBJ2-1; D is unresolved. Trimming left V 2 bases short and J 0 bases short, with 15 bases between. Germline V lookup: CDR1 SGDLS, CDR2 YYNGEE. The CDR3 is 17 amino acids. The CDR3 DNA reads TGTGCCAGCAGCGTCTCTTCGGACGTGGTCTCCTACAATGAGCAGTTCTTC. This sequence encodes CASSVSSDVVSYNEQFF.

This clonotype came up many times. This chain uses TRBV2 with TRBJ2-7; D is ambiguous. Germline V gene data show CDR1 as SNHLY and CDR2 as FYNNEI. This CDR3 contains 15 residues. Trimming took off 3 bases at V and 2 bases at J, with 14 bases between the two ends. The CDR3 region is CASSDVSWVTYEQYF. CDR3 in DNA: TGTGCCAGCAGTGACGTCTCATGGGTAACCTACGAGCAGTACTTC. The full variable domain, its missing parts supplied by reference TRBV2 and TRBJ2-7, is EPEVTQTPSHQVTQMGQEVILRCVPISNHLYFYWYRQILGQKVEFLVSFYNNEISEKSEIFDDQFSVERPDGSNFTLKIRSTKLEDSAMYFCASSDVSWVTYEQYFGPGTRLTVT.

The chain links TRBV6-1 to TRBJ1-1, with D possibly being TRBD1 (5 bases). The CDR3 is 11 amino acids. V lost 11 bases and J lost 2, with 9 bases in between. Germline-derived CDR1 and CDR2 are MNHNS and SASEGT. CDR3 residues: CAHRQNTEAFF. CDR3 bases: TGTGCCCACAGGCAAAACACTGAAGCTTTCTTT.